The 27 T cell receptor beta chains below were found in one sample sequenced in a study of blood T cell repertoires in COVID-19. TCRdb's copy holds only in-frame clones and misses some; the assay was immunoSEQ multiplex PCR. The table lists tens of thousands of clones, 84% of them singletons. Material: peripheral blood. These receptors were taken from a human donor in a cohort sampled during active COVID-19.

CDR3 sequence: CSILTAQETQYF. CDR3 bases: TGCAGCATCTTGACAGCCCAAGAGACCCAGTACTTC. The chain has TRBV29-1 and TRBJ2-5; the D gene is possibly TRBD1 (5 bases). The CDR3 is 12 amino acids. CDR1 and CDR2 from the germline V gene are SQVTM and ANQGSEA. Trimming stripped 8 bases from V and 1 base from J, with 11 bases between. Looking up the rest from reference TRBV29-1 and TRBJ2-5 gives the full variable domain: SAVISQKPSRDICQRGTSLTIQCQVDSQVTMMFWYRQQPGQSLTLIATANQGSEATYESGFVIDKFPISRPNLTFSTLTVSNMSPEDSSIYLCSILTAQETQYFGPGTRLLVL.

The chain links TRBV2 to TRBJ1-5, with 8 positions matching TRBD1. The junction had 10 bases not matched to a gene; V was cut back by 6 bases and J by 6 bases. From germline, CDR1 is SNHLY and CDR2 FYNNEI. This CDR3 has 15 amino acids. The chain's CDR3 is CASSEAPRGLQPQHF. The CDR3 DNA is TGTGCCAGCAGCGAGGCTCCCAGGGGGCTTCAGCCCCAGCATTTT.

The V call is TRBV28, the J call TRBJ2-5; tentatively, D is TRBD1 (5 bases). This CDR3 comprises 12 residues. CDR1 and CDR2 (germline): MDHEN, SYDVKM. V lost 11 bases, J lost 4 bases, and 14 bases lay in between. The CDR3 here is CAAKPQGETQYF. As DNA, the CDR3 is TGTGCCGCCAAACCCCAGGGAGAGACCCAGTACTTC.

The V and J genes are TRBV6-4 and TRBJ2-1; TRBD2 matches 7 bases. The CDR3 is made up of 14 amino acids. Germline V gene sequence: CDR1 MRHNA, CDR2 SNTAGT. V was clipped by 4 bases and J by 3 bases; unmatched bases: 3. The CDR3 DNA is TGTGCCAGCAGTGTACAGCGGGGCTACAATGAGCAGTTCTTC. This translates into CASSVQRGYNEQFF.

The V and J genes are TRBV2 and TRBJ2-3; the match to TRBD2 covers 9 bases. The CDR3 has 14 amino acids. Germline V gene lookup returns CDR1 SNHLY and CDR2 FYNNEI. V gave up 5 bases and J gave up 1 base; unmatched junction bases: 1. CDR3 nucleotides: TGTGCCAGCAGTCTAGCGGGGCGCACAGATACGCAGTATTTT. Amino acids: CASSLAGRTDTQYF.

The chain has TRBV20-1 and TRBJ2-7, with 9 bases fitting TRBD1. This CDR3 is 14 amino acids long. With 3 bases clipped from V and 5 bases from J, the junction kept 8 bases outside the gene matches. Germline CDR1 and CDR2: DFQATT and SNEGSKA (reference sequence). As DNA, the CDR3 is TGCAGTGCTAGTGGTCGGGACAGGGTCAACGAGCAGTACTTC. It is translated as CSASGRDRVNEQYF.

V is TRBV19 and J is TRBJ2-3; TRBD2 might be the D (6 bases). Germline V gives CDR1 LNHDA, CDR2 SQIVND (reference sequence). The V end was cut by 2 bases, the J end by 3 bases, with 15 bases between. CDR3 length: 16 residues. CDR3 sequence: CASSIRAQRATDTQYF. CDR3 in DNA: TGTGCCAGTAGTATAAGGGCCCAGCGGGCGACAGATACGCAGTATTTT.

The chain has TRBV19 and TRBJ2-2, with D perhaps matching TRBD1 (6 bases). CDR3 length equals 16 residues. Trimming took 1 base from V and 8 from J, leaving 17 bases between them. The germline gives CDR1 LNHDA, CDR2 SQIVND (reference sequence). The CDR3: CASSIVRTQGSGELFF. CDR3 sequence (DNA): TGTGCCAGTAGTATAGTGAGAACGCAGGGGTCAGGGGAGCTGTTTTTT. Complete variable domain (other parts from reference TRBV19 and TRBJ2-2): DGGITQSPKYLFRKEGQNVTLSCEQNLNHDAMYWYRQDPGQGLRLIYYSQIVNDFQKGDIAEGYSVSREKKESFPLTVTSAQKNPTAFYLCASSIVRTQGSGELFFGEGSRLTVL.

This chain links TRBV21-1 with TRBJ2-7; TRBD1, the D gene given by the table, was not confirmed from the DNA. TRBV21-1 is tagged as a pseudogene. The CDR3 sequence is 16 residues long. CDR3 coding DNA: TGTGCCAGCAACTCCCCGGGACAGGGAGGTGAAGGCGAGCAGTACTTC. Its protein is CASNSPGQGGEGEQYF.

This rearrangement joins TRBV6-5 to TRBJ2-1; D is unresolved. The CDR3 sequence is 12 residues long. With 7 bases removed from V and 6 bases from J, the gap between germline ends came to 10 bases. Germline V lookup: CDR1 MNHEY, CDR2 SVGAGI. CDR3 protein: CASTSLPNEQFF. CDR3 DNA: TGTGCCAGCACTTCTCTACCCAATGAGCAGTTCTTC.

The CDR3 loop is CASSLGAVSSGNTIYF. DNA of the CDR3: TGTGCCAGCAGCTTGGGGGCAGTTAGCTCTGGAAACACCATATATTTT. This chain connects TRBV5-5 to TRBJ1-3; the D is unclear. CDR3 length: 16 amino acids. The germline V and J ends were trimmed by 0 bases and 0 bases, with 10 bases remaining between them. The V gene's germline CDR1 is SGHKS and CDR2 YYEKEE (reference sequence). Supplemented by reference TRBV5-5 and TRBJ1-3, the full variable domain reads DAGVTQSPTHLIKTRGQQVTLRCSPISGHKSVSWYQQVLGQGPQFIFQYYEKEERGRGNFPDRFSARQFPNYSSELNVNALLLGDSALYLCASSLGAVSSGNTIYFGEGSWLTVV.

CDR3 region: CASSAGSLALQEQYF. DNA for the CDR3: TGTGCCAGCAGCGCCGGCTCCCTAGCCTTACAGGAGCAGTACTTC. The chain uses TRBV9 and TRBJ2-7; a weak D match, TRBD2 (5 bases). CDR1 and CDR2 from the germline V gene are SGDLS and YYNGEE. The CDR3 loop spans 15 amino acids. The V and J ends lost 3 bases and 7 bases respectively, with 20 bases between them.

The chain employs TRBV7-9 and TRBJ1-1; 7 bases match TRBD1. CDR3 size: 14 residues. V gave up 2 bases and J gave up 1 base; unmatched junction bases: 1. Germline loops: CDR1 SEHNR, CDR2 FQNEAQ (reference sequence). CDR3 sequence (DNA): TGTGCCAGCAGCTTAACAGGGGCGAACACTGAAGCTTTCTTT. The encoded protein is CASSLTGANTEAFF.

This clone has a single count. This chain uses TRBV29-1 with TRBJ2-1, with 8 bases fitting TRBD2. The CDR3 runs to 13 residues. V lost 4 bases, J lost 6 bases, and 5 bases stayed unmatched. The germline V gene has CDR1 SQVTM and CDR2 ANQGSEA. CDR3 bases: TGCAGCGTTGCGGGACTAGGCTCCAATGAGCAGTTCTTC. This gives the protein CSVAGLGSNEQFF.

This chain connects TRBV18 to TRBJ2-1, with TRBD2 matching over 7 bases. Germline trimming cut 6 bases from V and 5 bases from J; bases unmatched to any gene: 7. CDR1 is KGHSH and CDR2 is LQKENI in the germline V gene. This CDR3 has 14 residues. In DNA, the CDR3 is TGTGCCAGCTCGTCGGGACTAACTGACAATGAGCAGTTCTTC. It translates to CASSSGLTDNEQFF.

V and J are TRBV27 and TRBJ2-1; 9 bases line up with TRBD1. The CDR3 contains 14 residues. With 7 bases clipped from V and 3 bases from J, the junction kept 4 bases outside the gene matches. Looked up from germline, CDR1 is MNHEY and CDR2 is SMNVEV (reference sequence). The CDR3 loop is CASKTGGGYNEQFF. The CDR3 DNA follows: TGTGCCAGCAAAACAGGGGGCGGCTACAATGAGCAGTTCTTC.

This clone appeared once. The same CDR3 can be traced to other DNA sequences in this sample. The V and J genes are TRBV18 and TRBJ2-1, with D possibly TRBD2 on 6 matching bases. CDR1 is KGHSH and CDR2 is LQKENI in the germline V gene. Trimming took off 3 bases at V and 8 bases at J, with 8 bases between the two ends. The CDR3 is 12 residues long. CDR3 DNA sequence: TGTGCCAGCTCACCGCGGGAAGATGAGCAGTTCTTC. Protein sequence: CASSPREDEQFF.

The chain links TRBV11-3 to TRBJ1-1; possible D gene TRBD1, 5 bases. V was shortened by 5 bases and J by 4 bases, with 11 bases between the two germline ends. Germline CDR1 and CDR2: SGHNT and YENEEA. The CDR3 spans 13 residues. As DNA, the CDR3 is TGTGCCAGCAGCGTCGGGAGGGGCACTGAAGCTTTCTTT. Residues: CASSVGRGTEAFF.

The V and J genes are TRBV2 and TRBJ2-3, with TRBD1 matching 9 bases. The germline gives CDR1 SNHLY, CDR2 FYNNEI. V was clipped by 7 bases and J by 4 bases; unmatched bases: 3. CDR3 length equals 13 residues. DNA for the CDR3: TGTGCCAGCAATACAGGGGGCGCAGATACGCAGTATTTT. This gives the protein CASNTGGADTQYF.

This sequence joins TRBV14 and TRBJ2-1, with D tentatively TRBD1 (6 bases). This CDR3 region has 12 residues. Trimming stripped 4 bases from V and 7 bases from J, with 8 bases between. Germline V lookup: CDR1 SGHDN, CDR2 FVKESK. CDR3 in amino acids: CASSLRGNEQFF. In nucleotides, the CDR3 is TGTGCCAGCAGCCTAAGGGGGAATGAGCAGTTCTTC.

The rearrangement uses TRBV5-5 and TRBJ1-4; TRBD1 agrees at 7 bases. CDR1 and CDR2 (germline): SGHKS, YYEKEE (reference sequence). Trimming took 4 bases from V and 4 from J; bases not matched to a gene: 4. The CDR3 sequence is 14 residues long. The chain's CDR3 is CASSIQGNNEKLFF. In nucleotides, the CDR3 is TGTGCCAGCAGCATACAGGGGAATAATGAAAAACTGTTTTTT.

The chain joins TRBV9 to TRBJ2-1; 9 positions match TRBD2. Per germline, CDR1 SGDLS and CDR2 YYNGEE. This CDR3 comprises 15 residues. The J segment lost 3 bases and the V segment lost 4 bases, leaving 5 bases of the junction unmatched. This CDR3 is CASSRQTSGYNEQFF. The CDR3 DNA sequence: TGTGCCAGCAGCAGACAGACTAGCGGCTACAATGAGCAGTTCTTC.

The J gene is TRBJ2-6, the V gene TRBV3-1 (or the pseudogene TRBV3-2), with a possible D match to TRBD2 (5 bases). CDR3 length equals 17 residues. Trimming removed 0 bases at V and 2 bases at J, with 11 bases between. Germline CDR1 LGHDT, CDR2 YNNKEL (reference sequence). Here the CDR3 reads CASSQEEWRTGANVLTF. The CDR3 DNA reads TGTGCCAGCAGCCAAGAGGAGTGGAGGACTGGGGCCAACGTCCTGACTTTC.

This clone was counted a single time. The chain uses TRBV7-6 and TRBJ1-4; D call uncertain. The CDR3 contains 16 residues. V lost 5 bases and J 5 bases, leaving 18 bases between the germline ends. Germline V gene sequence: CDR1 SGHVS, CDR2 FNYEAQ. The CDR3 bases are TGTGCCAGCAGCAGAAGCGGTCCTGGGCCCAATGAAAAACTGTTTTTT. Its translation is CASSRSGPGPNEKLFF.

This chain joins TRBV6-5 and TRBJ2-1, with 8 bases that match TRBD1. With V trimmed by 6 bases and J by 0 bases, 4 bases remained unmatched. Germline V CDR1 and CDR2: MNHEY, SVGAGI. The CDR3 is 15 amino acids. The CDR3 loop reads CASRTTGVSYNEQFF. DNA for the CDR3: TGTGCCAGCAGAACGACAGGGGTCTCCTACAATGAGCAGTTCTTC.

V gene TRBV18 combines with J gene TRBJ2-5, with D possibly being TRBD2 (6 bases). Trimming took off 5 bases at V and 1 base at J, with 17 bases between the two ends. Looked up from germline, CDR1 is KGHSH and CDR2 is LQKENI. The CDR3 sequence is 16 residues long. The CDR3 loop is CASSIGGPGFQETQYF. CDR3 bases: TGTGCCAGCTCAATCGGGGGTCCGGGGTTCCAAGAGACCCAGTACTTC.

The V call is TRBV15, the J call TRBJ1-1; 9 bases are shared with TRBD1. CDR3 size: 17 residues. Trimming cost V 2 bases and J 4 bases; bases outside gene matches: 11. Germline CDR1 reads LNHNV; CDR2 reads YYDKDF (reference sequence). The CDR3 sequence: CATSRPSATGGFTEAFF. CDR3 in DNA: TGTGCCACCAGCAGACCCTCCGCGACAGGGGGATTCACTGAAGCTTTCTTT.